The 10 T cell receptor beta chains below all came from one sample that was sequenced in a study of T cells in Graves' hyperthyroidism and ophthalmopathy. The CDR3 regions of TCR beta were amplified from RNA transcripts. An initial round of RT-PCR targeting the TCR CDR3 relied on the HTBI primer set. TCRdb analysed the multiplex PCR reads with MiXCR anew, one entry per CDR3 protein. The sample has about 610,000 distinct CDR3 sequences, more than 15% seen once. The sequencing input was blood. The origin of the receptors is a woman in her 40s with Graves' ophthalmopathy.

This clonotype was observed at least ten times. This chain joins TRBV5-5 and TRBJ2-5; 7 bases fit TRBD1. CDR3 length: 14 residues. CDR1 is SGHKS and CDR2 is YYEKEE in the germline V gene (reference sequence). V was clipped by 4 bases and J by 5 bases; unmatched bases: 8. The CDR3 reads CASSRGQSAETQYF. Here the CDR3 DNA reads TGTGCCAGCAGCCGGGGACAGTCCGCGGAGACCCAGTACTTC.

This clonotype occurred a few times. V usage is TRBV18 and J usage is TRBJ2-3; D remains ambiguous. V lost 0 bases and J 1 base, leaving 5 bases between the germline ends. The CDR3 spans 14 residues. From germline, CDR1 is KGHSH and CDR2 LQKENI. The CDR3 protein is CASSPPSRTDTQYF. The CDR3 nucleotides are TGTGCCAGCTCACCACCGTCCCGCACAGATACGCAGTATTTT.

This chain joins TRBV7-2 and TRBJ2-7; D is uncertain. In germline, CDR1 is SGHTA, CDR2 FQGNSA. The CDR3 covers 14 residues. Trimming removed 5 bases at V and 0 bases at J, with 11 bases between. The CDR3 loop reads CASSTSEFSYEQYF. CDR3 coding DNA: TGTGCCAGCAGCACATCGGAATTCTCCTACGAGCAGTACTTC.

This clonotype was observed many times. V usage is TRBV5-5 and J usage is TRBJ1-5; D gene unclear. Germline loops: CDR1 SGHKS, CDR2 YYEKEE (reference sequence). Trimming took off 0 bases at V and 2 bases at J, with 9 bases between the two ends. The CDR3 contains 15 residues. Written as DNA, the CDR3 is TGTGCCAGCAGCTTGGTGGGTTCGGGCAATCAGCCCCAGCATTTT. It translates to CASSLVGSGNQPQHF.

This clonotype has just a few counts. J is TRBJ2-2 and V is TRBV7-8; no clear D. The V and J ends lost 3 bases and 3 bases respectively, with 8 bases between them. The CDR3 contains 14 residues. Per the germline V gene, CDR1 is SGHVS and CDR2 is FQNEAQ. The CDR3 DNA sequence: TGTGCCAGCAGCTTGCGTCTGGACACCGGGGAGCTGTTTTTT. It translates to CASSLRLDTGELFF.

In its sample, this clonotype was seen many times. The rearrangement links TRBV11-2 to TRBJ2-5, with 10 bases that match TRBD2. CDR1 is SGHAT and CDR2 is FQNNGV in the germline V gene. The CDR3 has 15 residues. V lost 5 bases and J lost 2; bases outside the gene matches: 5. In nucleotides, the CDR3 is TGTGCCAGCAGCGCGACTAGCGGGTCTCAAGAGACCCAGTACTTC. It yields the protein CASSATSGSQETQYF.

This chain connects TRBV24-1 to TRBJ1-4, with unresolved D. Trimming pared 4 bases from V and 0 bases from J, leaving 5 bases between. The CDR3 has 14 residues. Germline-derived CDR1 and CDR2 are KGHDR and SFDVKD. The CDR3 here is CATSDRATNEKLFF. DNA for the CDR3: TGTGCCACCAGTGACAGAGCAACTAATGAAAAACTGTTTTTT.

The chain couples TRBV2 to TRBJ1-6; TRBD1 matches at 8 bases. The CDR3 sequence is 14 residues long. Losses at the gene ends were 6 bases for V and 7 bases for J; bases not matched to a gene: 5. Germline V lookup: CDR1 SNHLY, CDR2 FYNNEI. The CDR3 loop is CASRGDRSNSPLHF. In DNA form, the CDR3 reads TGTGCCAGCAGGGGGGACAGGTCAAATTCACCCCTCCACTTT.

Many counts were recorded for this clonotype. The chain uses TRBV2 and TRBJ1-3; D may be TRBD1 (6 bases). CDR3 size: 18 residues. V lost 8 bases and J 0 bases, leaving 23 bases between the germline ends. Germline V gene sequence: CDR1 SNHLY, CDR2 FYNNEI. Here the CDR3 reads CASGGQLQGPYSGNTIYF. The CDR3 nucleotides are TGTGCCAGCGGAGGACAGCTACAGGGCCCATACTCTGGAAACACCATATATTTT.

The chain links TRBV15 to TRBJ2-4, with 16 bases identical to TRBD2. CDR1 is LNHNV, CDR2 YYDKDF, per germline (reference sequence). This CDR3 comprises 20 residues. V shed 4 bases, J shed 0 bases, and the junction held 9 bases outside the gene matches. The CDR3 coding sequence is TGTGCCACCAGCATCAACAGGGGACTAGCGGGAGGGGGAGCCAAAAACATTCAGTACTTC. Protein product: CATSINRGLAGGGAKNIQYF.